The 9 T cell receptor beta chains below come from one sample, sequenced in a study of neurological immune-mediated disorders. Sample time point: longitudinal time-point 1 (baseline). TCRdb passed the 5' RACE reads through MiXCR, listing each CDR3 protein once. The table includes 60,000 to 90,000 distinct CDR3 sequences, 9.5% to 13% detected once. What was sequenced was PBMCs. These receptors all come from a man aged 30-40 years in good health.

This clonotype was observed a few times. The CDR3 is CATGPSYEQYF. The DNA for the CDR3 is TGTGCCACCGGGCCTTCCTACGAGCAGTACTTC. This chain connects TRBV28 to TRBJ2-7; D call uncertain. Germline V gene data show CDR1 as MDHEN and CDR2 as SYDVKM. CDR3 length: 11 residues. The V end was cut by 10 bases, the J end by 1 base, with 8 bases between. Complete variable domain (other parts from reference TRBV28 and TRBJ2-7): DVKVTQSSRYLVKRTGEKVFLECVQDMDHENMFWYRQDPGLGLRLIYFSYDVKMKEKGDIPEGYSVSREKKERFSLILESASTNQTSMYLCATGPSYEQYFGPGTRLTVT.

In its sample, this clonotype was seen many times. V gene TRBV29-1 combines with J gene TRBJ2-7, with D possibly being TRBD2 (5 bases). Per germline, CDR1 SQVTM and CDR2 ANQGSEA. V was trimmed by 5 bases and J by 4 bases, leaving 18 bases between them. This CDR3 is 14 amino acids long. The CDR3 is CSVFGSGSRYEQYF. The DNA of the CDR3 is TGCAGCGTTTTCGGAAGCGGATCACGGTACGAGCAGTACTTC.

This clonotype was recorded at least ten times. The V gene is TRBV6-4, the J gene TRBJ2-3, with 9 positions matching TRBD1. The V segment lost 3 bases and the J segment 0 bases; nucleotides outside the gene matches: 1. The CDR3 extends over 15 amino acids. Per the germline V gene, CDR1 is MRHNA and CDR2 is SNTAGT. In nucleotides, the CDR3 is TGTGCCAGCAGTGAAGGACAGGGGAGCACAGATACGCAGTATTTT. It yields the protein CASSEGQGSTDTQYF.

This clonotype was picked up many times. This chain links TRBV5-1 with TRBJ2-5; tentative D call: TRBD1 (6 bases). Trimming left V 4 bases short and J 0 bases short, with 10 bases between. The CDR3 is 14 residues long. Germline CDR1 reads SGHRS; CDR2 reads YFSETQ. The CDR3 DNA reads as TGCGCCAGCAGCCGGGACACCTACCAAGAGACCCAGTACTTC. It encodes CASSRDTYQETQYF.

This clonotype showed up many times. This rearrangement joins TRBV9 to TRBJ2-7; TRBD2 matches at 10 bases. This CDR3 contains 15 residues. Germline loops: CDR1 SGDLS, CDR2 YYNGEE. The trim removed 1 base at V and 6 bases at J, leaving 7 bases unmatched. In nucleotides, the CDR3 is TGTGCCAGCAGCGTAAGCGGGAGGGAAGGAATCGAGCAGTACTTC. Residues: CASSVSGREGIEQYF.

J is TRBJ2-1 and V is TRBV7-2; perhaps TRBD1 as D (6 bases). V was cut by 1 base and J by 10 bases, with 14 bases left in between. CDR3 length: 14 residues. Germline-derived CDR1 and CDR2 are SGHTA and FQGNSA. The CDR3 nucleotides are TGTGCCAGCAGCTTAGAGGCAGGGGCCTACGAGCAGTTCTTC. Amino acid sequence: CASSLEAGAYEQFF. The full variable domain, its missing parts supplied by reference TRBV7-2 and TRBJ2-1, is GAGVSQSPSNKVTEKGKDVELRCDPISGHTALYWYRQSLGQGLEFLIYFQGNSAPDKSGLPSDRFSAERTGGSVSTLTIQRTQQEDSAVYLCASSLEAGAYEQFFGPGTRLTVL.

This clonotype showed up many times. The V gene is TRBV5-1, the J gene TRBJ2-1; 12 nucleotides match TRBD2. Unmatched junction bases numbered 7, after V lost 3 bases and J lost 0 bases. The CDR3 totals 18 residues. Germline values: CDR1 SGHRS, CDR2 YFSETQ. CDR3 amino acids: CASSWTSGILSSYNEQFF. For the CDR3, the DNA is TGCGCCAGCAGCTGGACTAGCGGGATTCTGAGCTCCTACAATGAGCAGTTCTTC.

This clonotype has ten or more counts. CDR3 DNA: TGTGCCAGCAGTTACTCCGGGACTATTGGATACAATGAGCAGTTCTTC. This codes for CASSYSGTIGYNEQFF. V gene TRBV6-5 combines with J gene TRBJ2-1; the match to TRBD2 covers 7 bases. Germline V lookup: CDR1 MNHEY, CDR2 SVGAGI. The CDR3 is 16 residues long. The trim removed 0 bases at V and 4 bases at J, leaving 6 bases unmatched.

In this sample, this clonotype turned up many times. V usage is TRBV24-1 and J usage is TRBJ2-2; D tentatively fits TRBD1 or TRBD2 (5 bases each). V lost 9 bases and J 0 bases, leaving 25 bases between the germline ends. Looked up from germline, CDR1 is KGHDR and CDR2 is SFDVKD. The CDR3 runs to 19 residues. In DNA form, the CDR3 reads TGTGCCACCCGCATACTGGGGCAGGGTGAGGGCTCGAACACCGGGGAGCTGTTTTTT. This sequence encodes CATRILGQGEGSNTGELFF.